The 29 T cell receptor beta chains given below trace back to one sample, sequenced in a study of T cells in women clearing cervical HPV infection. The table came from immunoSEQ multiplex PCR; TCRdb's copy has only in-frame clones and leaves some out. This sample carries roughly 47,000 clones, with about 40% going to the ten biggest clones. Material for sequencing was blood buffy coat. The receptors come from a woman between 18 and 75 years old with a cervical HPV16 infection that either progressed to CIN3+ or cleared (not recorded which).

A word on this clone: The read stops 3 residues short of the end of the CDR3; the missing end is completed from the germline J gene. The chain carries TRBV5-1 and TRBJ2-3; 11 bases fit TRBD1. Germline loops: CDR1 SGHRS, CDR2 YFSETQ. CDR3 length: 17 residues. V lost 3 bases to trimming and J lost 4 bases; unmatched junction nucleotides: 10. CDR3 DNA (partial): TGCGCCAGCAGCTGGACCGGGACAGGGGGTCGATCAGATACG. Protein: CASSWTGTGGRSDT. The entire CDR3 sequence reads CASSWTGTGGRSDTQYF.

On this clone itself: The read is 3 residues too short to cover the CDR3 end, so that end is filled in from the germline J gene. This chain connects TRBV6-1 to TRBJ2-5; perhaps TRBD1 as D (5 bases). CDR1 MNHNS and CDR2 SASEGT come from the germline V gene. The V and J ends lost 0 bases and 5 bases respectively, with 13 bases between them. This CDR3 region has 15 residues. The CDR3 loop reads CASSEAQRGAETQYF. The sequenced part of the CDR3 DNA is TGTGCCAGCAGTGAAGCGCAAAGGGGTGCGGAGACC.

About this clone: Sequencing ends 3 residues short of the CDR3 end; the germline J gene provides the rest. The rearrangement joins TRBV7-9 to TRBJ1-1; D gene unclear. Germline loops: CDR1 SEHNR, CDR2 FQNEAQ (reference sequence). The ends were cut back, 4 bases at V and 1 base at J, with 7 bases in the middle. CDR3 length: 13 amino acids. Here the CDR3 reads CASSSSRNTEAFF. The CDR3 DNA, read in part, is TGTGCCAGCAGCTCCTCCAGGAACACTGAA.

Worth noting for this clone: From the germline J gene comes the end of the CDR3, since the read stops 3 residues before it. The rearrangement joins TRBV5-1 to TRBJ2-3; D perhaps matches TRBD2 (5 bases). V was cut by 6 bases and J by 4 bases, with 9 bases left in between. The CDR3 has 12 amino acids. The V gene's germline CDR1 is SGHRS and CDR2 YFSETQ. The CDR3 loop reads CASKAEADTQYF. The CDR3 bases that were read are TGCGCCAGCAAGGCGGAGGCAGATACG. The variable domain in full, with the rest retrieved from reference TRBV5-1 and TRBJ2-3, is KAGVTQTPRYLIKTRGQQVTLSCSPISGHRSVSWYQQTPGQGLQFLFEYFSETQRNKGNFPGRFSGRQFSNSRSEMNVSTLELGDSALYLCASKAEADTQYFGPGTRLTVL.

For this clone: The read stops 3 residues short of the end of the CDR3; the missing end is completed from the germline J gene. V and J are TRBV30 and TRBJ2-7; no firm D call. CDR1 is GTSNPN, CDR2 SVGIG, per germline (reference sequence). This CDR3 has 16 residues. The V end was cut by 0 bases, the J end by 1 base, with 16 bases between. Here the CDR3 reads CAWSVWLVAESYEQYF. CDR3 DNA (partial): TGTGCCTGGAGTGTTTGGCTCGTTGCGGAATCCTACGAG.

About this clone: The read comes to an end 3 residues before the CDR3 does, leaving the germline J gene to fill in the end. The V and J genes are TRBV12-5 and TRBJ2-4; possibly TRBD2 for D (6 bases). The CDR3 consists of 18 residues. Germline V gives CDR1 LGHNT, CDR2 FRNRAP. The V end was cut by 1 base, the J end by 4 bases, with 20 bases between. The DNA read from the CDR3 is TGTGCTAGTGGTTTGGATCAGGGAGGCCAGGGTTTGAAAAACATT. Encoded protein: CASGLDQGGQGLKNI. The whole CDR3 sequence reads CASGLDQGGQGLKNIQYF.

About this clone: The read finishes 3 residues shy of the CDR3 end, and the germline J gene is used to complete it. V is TRBV18 and J is TRBJ2-3; TRBD2 agrees at 8 bases. Germline CDR1 is KGHSH and CDR2 is LQKENI. The length of the CDR3 is 17 residues. V was clipped by 0 bases and J by 3 bases; unmatched bases: 8. CDR3 DNA (partial): TGTGCCAGCTCACCACCGATCGGAGCGGGGGCAACAGATACG. Its translation is CASSPPIGAGATDT. The CDR3, in full, reads CASSPPIGAGATDTQYF.

As for this clone: Germline and junction disagree at one end, which may indicate a read error. The read halts 3 residues ahead of the CDR3 end, with the missing end drawn from the germline J gene. This chain connects TRBV7-7 to TRBJ2-1; 9 bases map to TRBD1. The CDR3 contains 15 residues. CDR1 and CDR2 from the germline V gene are SSHAT and FNYEAQ (reference sequence). The sequenced CDR3 bases are TGTGCTAGCAGGCTATTCCGCGGGACAGGGTTTGAG. This sequence encodes CASRLFRGTGFE. The entire CDR3 protein reads CASRLFRGTGFEQFF.

A remark on this clone: The read is 3 residues too short to cover the CDR3 end, so that end is filled in from the germline J gene. V is TRBV4-1 and J is TRBJ2-7; no firm D call. Looked up from germline, CDR1 is MGHRA and CDR2 is YSYEKL. CDR3 length: 14 amino acids. Trimming took off 1 base at V and 0 bases at J, with 7 bases between the two ends. The CDR3 DNA, read in part, is TGCGCCAGCAGCCAAGCTGTAATCTCCTACGAG. Translation: CASSQAVISYE. The whole CDR3 sequence is CASSQAVISYEQYF.

To note about this clone: The CDR3 extends 3 residues past the end of the read, so its final part is completed from the germline J gene. The V and J genes are TRBV19 and TRBJ1-1; 7 bases are a match to TRBD1. This CDR3 is 14 amino acids long. Trimming at V came to 7 bases and at J to 0 bases, leaving 5 bases not matched to a gene. The germline V gene has CDR1 LNHDA and CDR2 SQIVND (reference sequence). The CDR3 loop reads CASTGDRVNTEAFF. CDR3 bases read: TGTGCCAGTACGGGAGACAGGGTGAACACTGAA.

Comment on this clone: The CDR3 end falls 3 residues outside the read, so it is completed with the germline J gene. The chain has TRBV18 and TRBJ2-7; 7 bases match TRBD1. V gave up 0 bases and J gave up 2 bases; unmatched junction bases: 4. The CDR3 has 15 residues. Germline CDR1 KGHSH, CDR2 LQKENI. The CDR3 region is CASSPPNQGAYEQYF. The CDR3 bases that were read are TGTGCCAGCTCACCACCGAACCAGGGGGCCTACGAG.

Points on this clone: The read finishes 3 residues shy of the CDR3 end, and the germline J gene is used to complete it. The V and J genes are TRBV18 and TRBJ2-2; 7 bases match TRBD2. From germline, CDR1 is KGHSH and CDR2 LQKENI. The CDR3 has 16 amino acids. The CDR3 sequence: CASSPMGGTGANVLFF. CDR3 bases read: TGTGCCAGCTCACCAATGGGGGGGACCGGGGCCAACGTG.

Comments on this clone: The CDR3 extends 3 residues past the end of the read, so its final part is completed from the germline J gene. This chain uses TRBV14 with TRBJ2-5; 10 nucleotides align to TRBD2. V lost 2 bases and J lost 2; bases outside the gene matches: 11. CDR1 and CDR2 (germline): SGHDN, FVKESK. The CDR3 spans 18 residues. CDR3 region: CASSQTGLARKVQETQYF. CDR3 bases read: TGTGCCAGCAGCCAAACGGGACTAGCGAGGAAGGTACAAGAGACC.

Notes on this clone: Read data end 3 residues before the CDR3 end; the end is taken from the germline J gene. V gene TRBV5-5 combines with J gene TRBJ2-1; D unclear. CDR1 is SGHKS and CDR2 is YYEKEE in the germline V gene (reference sequence). Trimming stripped 0 bases from V and 4 bases from J, with 8 bases between. The CDR3 consists of 14 residues. The sequenced CDR3 bases are TGTGCCAGCAGCTTGGAGGCTGGTTACAATGAG. This gives the protein CASSLEAGYNE. In full, the CDR3 reads CASSLEAGYNEQFF.

As concerns this clone: Read data end 3 residues before the CDR3 end; the end is taken from the germline J gene. V usage is TRBV7-9 and J usage is TRBJ1-1, with D possibly being TRBD1 (5 bases). This CDR3 is built from 14 residues. The germline V and J ends were trimmed by 4 bases and 0 bases, with 9 bases remaining between them. The germline CDR1 and CDR2 sequences are SEHNR and FQNEAQ (reference sequence). The CDR3 protein is CASSSQGLNTEAFF. CDR3 DNA (partial): TGTGCCAGCAGCTCTCAGGGATTGAACACTGAA. Together with reference TRBV7-9 and TRBJ1-1, the CDR3 gives the full variable domain: DTGVSQNPRHKITKRGQNVTFRCDPISEHNRLYWYRQTLGQGPEFLTYFQNEAQLEKSRLLSDRFSAERPKGSFSTLEIQRTEQGDSAMYLCASSSQGLNTEAFFGQGTRLTVV.

With regard to this clone: The DNA ends 3 residues before the CDR3 does, and the rest of the CDR3 is filled in from the germline J gene. This chain connects TRBV10-2 to TRBJ1-2; TRBD1 might be the D (5 bases). There are 14 residues in the CDR3. Germline V lookup: CDR1 WSHSY, CDR2 SAAADI. The CDR3 DNA, read in part, is TGCGCCAGCAGTGAGTCGCGAGGGGCTGGAGGC. Protein sequence: CASSESRGAGG. The whole CDR3 region reads CASSESRGAGGYTF.

With regard to this clone: The CDR3 is cut off 3 residues early in the read; its end comes from the germline J gene. The chain joins TRBV7-6 to TRBJ2-2; 11 positions match TRBD2. The CDR3 runs 16 residues. Per the germline V gene, CDR1 is SGHVS and CDR2 is FNYEAQ. V shed 4 bases, J shed 4 bases, and the junction held 5 bases outside the gene matches. The CDR3 region is CASSSLLAGGTGELFF. CDR3 DNA, as far as it was read: TGTGCCAGCAGCTCACTCCTAGCGGGGGGCACCGGGGAG.

In regard to this clone: The CDR3 end is not reached by the read, which stops 3 residues before it; the germline J gene fills it in. This sequence joins TRBV7-3 and TRBJ2-1; no firm D call. Germline lookup yields CDR1 SGHTA and CDR2 FQGTGA. The CDR3 runs to 15 residues. V lost 1 base and J 6 bases, leaving 13 bases between the germline ends. The sequenced part of the CDR3 DNA is TGTGCCAGCAGCTTAATTCCCGCCTCCGGCAATGAG. Translation: CASSLIPASGNE. The complete CDR3 sequence is CASSLIPASGNEQFF.

On this clone: The read finishes 3 residues shy of the CDR3 end, and the germline J gene is used to complete it. The chain combines TRBV18 with TRBJ2-3; 10 positions match TRBD1. CDR3 length: 15 residues. CDR1 is KGHSH and CDR2 is LQKENI in the germline V gene. This CDR3 reads CASSRPGQGNQPQYF. CDR3 bases read: TGTGCCAGCTCACGACCGGGACAGGGGAATCAGCCG.

With respect to this clone: Sequencing ends 3 residues short of the CDR3 end; the germline J gene provides the rest. V and J are TRBV20-1 and TRBJ2-7; 10 bases are a match to TRBD2. The trim removed 1 base at V and 5 bases at J, leaving 8 bases unmatched. CDR1 is DFQATT and CDR2 is SNEGSKA in the germline V gene (reference sequence). This CDR3 contains 15 residues. The CDR3 is CSARVPPSGSHEQYF. Incomplete CDR3 DNA: TGCAGTGCTAGAGTCCCCCCTAGCGGGAGCCACGAG.

Points on this clone: The missing CDR3 end, 3 residues past where the read stops, is filled in from the germline J gene. The chain combines TRBV5-6 with TRBJ2-4; a weak D match, TRBD1 (5 bases). The CDR3 is 14 residues long. Trimming removed 0 bases at V and 7 bases at J, with 11 bases between. Germline lookup yields CDR1 SGHDT and CDR2 YYEEEE. The sequenced part of the CDR3 DNA is TGTGCCAGCAGCTTGGATACAGGATCGAACATT. Translated, it gives CASSLDTGSNI. The whole CDR3 reads CASSLDTGSNIQYF.

To note about this clone: The missing CDR3 end, 3 residues past where the read stops, is filled in from the germline J gene. The chain links TRBV2 to TRBJ2-7, with TRBD1 matching over 8 bases. J lost 1 base, V lost 6 bases, and 2 bases had no gene match. The germline CDR1 and CDR2 sequences are SNHLY and FYNNEI. CDR3 length: 13 amino acids. CDR3 DNA, as far as it was read: TGTGCCAGCAGCCGGGACAGGTCCTACGAG. It encodes CASSRDRSYE. In full, the CDR3 reads CASSRDRSYEQYF.

CDR3 sequence: CASSLGGLGGGVNEQFF. CDR3 bases read: TGCGCCAGCAGCTTGGGAGGTTTGGGGGGGGGAGTGAATGAG. The V call is TRBV5-1, the J call TRBJ2-1; 7 bases line up with TRBD2. The read falls 3 residues short of the CDR3 end, and the missing part is taken from the germline J gene. The ends lost 0 bases at V and 7 bases at J; junction bases unmatched: 13. Germline V gives CDR1 SGHRS, CDR2 YFSETQ. The CDR3 contains 17 residues.

For this clone: The read falls 3 residues short of the CDR3 end, and the missing part is taken from the germline J gene. The chain uses TRBV5-6 and TRBJ2-2; D remains ambiguous. V was pared by 4 bases and J by 6 bases, with 13 bases between. This CDR3 has 14 residues. The germline V gene has CDR1 SGHDT and CDR2 YYEEEE. CDR3 sequence: CASSPVVYPGELFF. The CDR3 bases that were read are TGTGCCAGCAGCCCGGTAGTATACCCCGGGGAG.

Comments on this clone: The read stops 3 residues short of the end of the CDR3; the missing end is completed from the germline J gene. The chain carries TRBV18 and TRBJ1-2, with D hard to call. Germline CDR1 is KGHSH and CDR2 is LQKENI. The CDR3 is 17 residues long. This CDR3 reads CASSPPSPGDDTDTYTF. The DNA read from the CDR3 is TGTGCCAGCTCACCACCGAGTCCAGGAGATGACACAGATACC.

Turning to this clone: The DNA ends 3 residues before the CDR3 does, and the rest of the CDR3 is filled in from the germline J gene. The chain employs TRBV10-3 and TRBJ2-3; no clear D gene. The CDR3 extends over 11 amino acids. Germline assignment: CDR1 ENHRY and CDR2 SYGVKD. The CDR3 spells CAIGQQETQYF. CDR3 DNA (partial): TGTGCCATCGGGCAGCAAGAGACG.

In regard to this clone: The sequenced fragment ends 3 residues before the CDR3 boundary, so the rest is inferred from the germline J gene. The genes are TRBV19 and TRBJ2-3; D perhaps matches TRBD1 (6 bases). Looked up from germline, CDR1 is LNHDA and CDR2 is SQIVND (reference sequence). The length of the CDR3 is 13 residues. CDR3 residues: CASRQDSNQPQYF. The part of the CDR3 DNA that was read is TGTGCCAGTAGGCAGGACAGCAATCAGCCG.

About this clone itself: Read sequence stops 3 residues before the CDR3 end, and the germline J gene provides the missing end. The V gene is TRBV5-1, the J gene TRBJ2-7, with 10 bases identical to TRBD2. This CDR3 comprises 15 residues. Trimming cost V 3 bases and J 0 bases; bases outside gene matches: 3. Germline V gene lookup returns CDR1 SGHRS and CDR2 YFSETQ. The sequenced CDR3 bases are TGCGCCAGCAGCTCGACTAGCGGGCCCTCCTACGAG. It translates to CASSSTSGPSYE. The entire CDR3 protein reads CASSSTSGPSYEQYF.

About this clone itself: The sequenced fragment ends 3 residues before the CDR3 boundary, so the rest is inferred from the germline J gene. J is TRBJ2-3 and V is TRBV20-1; D unresolved. Trimming removed 0 bases at V and 2 bases at J, with 6 bases between. Germline V gene data show CDR1 as DFQATT and CDR2 as SNEGSKA (reference sequence). The CDR3 covers 13 residues. CDR3 bases read: TGCAGTGCTAGAGAAGGGCTCACAGATACG. Its translation is CSAREGLTDT. The whole CDR3 sequence reads CSAREGLTDTQYF.